The next 5 T cell receptor beta chains were all read from a single sample in a study of T cell responses to AZD1222 COVID-19 vaccine. Profiling relied on immunoSEQ multiplex PCR, and the TCRdb table lists in-frame clones only, not all of them. The sample carries about 120,000 clones, 75% to 95% recorded once. The sequencing here drew on peripheral blood, taken on day 0 of AZD1222 vaccination. These receptors all stem from an adult in good health.

V and J are TRBV7-3 and TRBJ2-2; 7 nucleotides match TRBD1. The CDR3 length is 17 residues. Germline CDR1 is SGHTA and CDR2 is FQGTGA. The ends lost 5 bases at V and 6 bases at J; junction bases unmatched: 15. The CDR3 region has the DNA TGTGCCAGCAGCGCGCGACAGGGCCCCATCGGGGCCGGGGAGCTGTTTTTT. This gives the protein CASSARQGPIGAGELFF.

The chain has TRBV19 and TRBJ1-5; D remains ambiguous. The germline V gene has CDR1 LNHDA and CDR2 SQIVND (reference sequence). This CDR3 has 12 residues. V was trimmed by 2 bases and J by 3 bases, leaving 2 bases between them. The CDR3: CASSIPNQPQHF. The DNA for the CDR3 is TGTGCCAGTAGTATACCCAATCAGCCCCAGCATTTT. The whole variable domain, filled in from reference TRBV19 and TRBJ1-5, reads DGGITQSPKYLFRKEGQNVTLSCEQNLNHDAMYWYRQDPGQGLRLIYYSQIVNDFQKGDIAEGYSVSREKKESFPLTVTSAQKNPTAFYLCASSIPNQPQHFGDGTRLSIL.

V gene TRBV12-3 or TRBV12-4 combines with J gene TRBJ1-3; 7 nucleotides agree with TRBD1. The V segment lost 5 bases and the J segment 4 bases; nucleotides outside the gene matches: 2. This CDR3 has 13 residues. This CDR3 reads CASSGTAGNTIYF. CDR3 nucleotide sequence: TGTGCCAGCAGTGGGACAGCCGGAAACACCATATATTTT.

The chain carries TRBV28 and TRBJ1-2; D gene ambiguous. Per the germline V gene, CDR1 is MDHEN and CDR2 is SYDVKM. This CDR3 is 12 amino acids long. V was trimmed by 7 bases and J by 2 bases, leaving 8 bases between them. CDR3 sequence: CASIGRNYGYTF. The CDR3 nucleotides are TGTGCCAGCATAGGGAGGAACTATGGCTACACCTTC.

The chain links TRBV4-2 to TRBJ2-2, with a possible D match to TRBD2 (5 bases). The length of the CDR3 is 15 residues. Trimming left V 1 base short and J 0 bases short, with 6 bases between. CDR1 and CDR2 (germline): LGHNA, YNFKEQ. The CDR3 is CASSQVGANTGELFF. The CDR3 DNA is TGTGCCAGCAGCCAAGTGGGAGCGAACACCGGGGAGCTGTTTTTT.